What follows describes a single T cell receptor (beta chain). Its cognate antigen has yet to be identified. No base qualities exist here, and no much larger clone lies one base off it. In total, roughly 710 healthy bone marrow donors made up the cohort. At the time of sampling, all cohort members were nominally healthy, though unrecorded immune exposures were likely present. The donor tested CMV seropositive, placing the donor among the roughly 300 seropositive members of the cohort. Every donor gave a peripheral blood sample, and the peripheral blood mononuclear cells from that sample were used for TCR beta sequencing. Genomic DNA extraction from the blood cell samples was performed with the Qiagen DNeasy Blood Extraction Kit. The source of the sample is a study of cytomegalovirus exposure and HLA in healthy donors (dated 2017 in TCRdb). Notes on the research overall: An earlier analysis of approximately 550 of the donors reported 250 to 350 Gb of sequence data and around 110 million unique TCR beta sequences from 150 million to 200 million T cells. An early release covering roughly 640 HLA-typed donors comprised around 300 gigabases of sequencing data and approximately 85 million unique TCR sequences. The genetic ancestry cluster associated with self-reported Caucasian donors included 65% to 90% of the 300 to 400 genotyped donors. The study aimed to test whether cataloging public T cell receptors could reveal signatures of past pathogen exposure. Using immunosequencing, the study profiled T cell repertoires from 500 to 800 subjects and related those repertoires to cytomegalovirus serostatus. In addition to the first cohort of 666 subjects, a separate validation cohort of 120 different subjects was used. The study combined high-throughput TCR immunosequencing, statistical association of individual TCRs with disease status, and machine learning to predict cytomegalovirus infection status. A later analysis re-examined previously published TCR beta repertoires from about 670 donors and added high-resolution HLA genotyping to investigate patterns of TCR occurrence. In the later analysis, no new phenotypic data were used to find candidate immune exposures; instead, reliance was placed on TCR beta sequences and their occurrence across donors. To decide whether each TCR beta V gene segment behaved as functional or pseudogenic, an earlier analysis of several hundred of the donors relied on high-throughput TCR beta sequencing. Alongside the repertoire data, information on donor age, sex, ethnicity and CMV serostatus was compiled. Genome-wide SNP genotypes for about 55% of the 666 donors were used in a later genetic analysis, which treated that subset as a discovery cohort. Every repertoire in the discovery cohort had been generated on one and the same sequencing platform. HLA typing covered class I and class II loci at four-digit resolution. The number of donors typed differed by locus, with about 629-630 for A, B, C, DRB1 and DQB1, around 500 for DQA1, over 600 for DPA1, and some 440 for DPB1. Because of strong linkage in the cohort, five DR-DQ haplotypes were treated as single units for association and clustering. Across about 380 genotyped donors of the cohort, an average of approximately 220,000 unique TCR beta nucleotide sequences per donor were sequenced, and 15% to 20% of those sequences were non-productive. Paper-wide results and their limitations: The study gave a list of more than 150 TCR beta chains associated with cytomegalovirus. A further reported finding was that TCR beta sequences accurately predicted the HLA-A and HLA-B alleles for most subjects in the first cohort. According to a later analysis, TCR association rates differed among HLA loci, with DRB1 alleles showing the most associated TCRs and HLA-C alleles showing the fewest. CMV serostatus was the only immune exposure information available for the cohort. Because counts were too low, about 18 rarely observed V segments, including chromosome 9 orphons, were excluded from the earlier analysis of several hundred of the donors. A cluster of highly shared sequence variants was judged likely to be a technical artifact of the sequencing pipeline. V-gene and J-gene trimming of TCR beta chains was associated with a missense DCLRE1C variant in a later genetic analysis, and the association was replicated in an independent cohort. The presence/absence analyses assumed that sequencing depth was roughly uniform across donors, and that assumption may not be true. A later analysis reported that several top co-occurrence clusters appeared linked to parvovirus B19, influenza, CMV and Epstein-Barr virus. HLA typing was unavailable for some donors at each locus, so association tests used only the typed subset. In vitro tests confirmed that a few of the cytomegalovirus-associated TCR beta chains recognize cytomegalovirus antigens. Assigning TCR associations to individual alleles was difficult when HLA alleles, especially DR and DQ, strongly co-occurred. According to the authors, the approach could potentially be generalized to other disease states and immunological phenotypes. Specific HLA alleles were associated with 16,951 TCR beta sequences at a false discovery rate of 0.05 in a later analysis. Linkage disequilibrium might explain the correlated functional status among segregating V segments, but an unknown experimental factor could not be ruled out. In a later analysis, HLA-associated TCR beta chains showed more clonal expansion and lower generation probabilities than non-associated chains that were equally common. Cytomegalovirus status was reported to be diagnosed by the classifier with high specificity and sensitivity in both the original and validation cohorts. Some IMGT-functional V segments, including TRBV6-2 and TRBV6-3, could not be told apart with the 87-base-pair reads, so those segments were excluded. Across donors, most TCR sequences were observed very rarely, whereas some public TCRs were present in many individuals. According to a later analysis, most CMV-associated TCR beta chains appeared to be HLA-restricted, and the HLA associations seemed to be driven largely by CMV exposure. In an earlier analysis of about 540 of the donors, most TCR beta V segments were observed in productive rearrangements about 87% or about 30% of the time, broadly matching IMGT annotations. In this cohort, only TCR beta chains were sequenced, and detectable features were limited by the absence of alpha or paired-chain data. In a later genetic analysis, fewer N-insertions in productive TCRs were reported among donors in an Asian-associated ancestry cluster than the roughly 640-donor mean.

Receptor libraries were prepared by the immunoSEQ multiplex PCR assay. A mixture of 60 forward primers for TCR Vbeta segments and 13 reverse primers for TCR Jbeta segments was used in the multiplex PCR. A multiplex PCR assay on genomic DNA amplified the CDR3 region of rearranged TCR beta genes. On the Illumina HiSeq System, the amplified TCR beta libraries were sequenced as 87-base-pair reads. As for the original processing: Across the 500 to 850 repertoires, a later analysis counted approximately 83 million unique TCR beta chains, approximately 12 million of which were shared by at least two donors. Raw reads were error-corrected and collapsed into unique sequences by a nearest-neighbor algorithm in which closely related sequences were merged to remove PCR and sequencing errors. Alignment of CDR3 sequences to IMGT reference sequences was used to assign V, D and J gene segments. For a sequence to be retained, a match of at least six nucleotides to both a V gene segment and a J gene segment was required. Rearrangements were called productive when the CDR3 lacked stop codons and stayed in frame with V and J; all others were non-productive. Following IMGT convention, CDR3 was defined as the stretch from the second conserved V-encoded cysteine to the conserved J-encoded phenylalanine. The earlier analysis of fewer than 750 of the donors excluded sequences that lacked an unambiguous match to a single V gene segment. In an earlier analysis of approximately 500 of the donors, a V segment was called functional when productive rearrangements were above 56.7%, and segregating when the standard deviation between donors exceeded 5%. A statistical classification framework was built to diagnose cytomegalovirus status from the catalog of TCR beta chain sequences. A later analysis assigned V and J genes by comparing TCR nucleotide sequences with IMGT/GENE-DB human TR gene sequences. A later analysis assigned CDR3 sequences and most-parsimonious VDJ recombination scenarios with the TCRdist pipeline. A later analysis defined each TCR beta chain by its CDR3 amino acid sequence plus V-gene family, and excluded reads lacking a unique V-gene family. In a later analysis, 450 to 600 highly shared, low-generation-probability nucleotide sequences were removed to address suspected cross-contamination and a sequencing artifact. In a later analysis, a clonal expansion index was calculated for each public chain from normalized within-repertoire ranks of inferred template counts. In a later analysis, generation probabilities were computed using a VDJ recombination model fitted to out-of-frame rearrangements, and the results were checked against IGoR. In a later analysis, hypergeometric tests were used to score TCR-TCR, TCR-HLA and TCR-CMV co-occurrence, with a repertoire-size bias correction applied to TCR pairs. A later analysis estimated false discovery rates by permuting HLA or CMV assignments 20 times. In a later analysis, co-occurring TCRs were grouped using DBSCAN, with TCRdist sequence similarity added in when clustering inside HLA-allele-positive subsets. Repertoires with fewer than 30,000 or more than 120,000 public chains were left out of co-occurrence clustering, as were a few repertoires with anomalous nucleotide sharing. The immuneACCESS repertoire file appears here via TCRdb, limited to in-frame rearrangements. These files lack a portion of the clones; in checked studies, under half of the deficit traces to unresolved V genes, and the cause of the others is not known. The V and J calls and clone size are taken from that table; D and trimming were inferred from the DNA. The sample table lists roughly 130,000 clones, 60% to 75% of them with a count of one. Approximately 6.4% of the sample rests with the top ten.

Taken from the germline V gene, the CDR1 and CDR2 loops are MNHNS and SASEGT. The germline V end is reduced by 6 bases and the J end by 3 bases; junction bases left unmatched: 7. The CDR3 runs 15 residues from the cysteine to the phenylalanine. The kept DNA is CDR3 alone, 45 bases in frame from the first base. The sequence was obtained from a woman between 45 and 60 years old in good health and CMV-seropositive. The sequenced sample consisted of PBMCs. The chain was built from TRBV6-1 and TRBJ1-3, and 8 bases in between align with TRBD1. The CDR3 corresponds to CASRPAGGNGNTIYF. Read as DNA, the sequence is TGTGCCAGCAGGCCAGCAGGGGGCAATGGAAACACCATATATTTT.